Below, 7 T cell receptor beta chains from the same sample are listed, as sequenced in a study of blood T cells in healthy people across ages. The use of a sample-barcoded 5' primer and a J-beta primer mix characterized a second PCR of roughly 7 to 12 cycles. TCRdb analysed the 5' RACE reads with MiXCR anew, one entry per CDR3 protein. The sample yields hundreds of thousands of distinct CDR3 sequences, roughly 41% seen once. The source material was blood. Source of these receptors: a man of 80 years or more in good health.

The V call is TRBV7-2, the J call TRBJ1-6; 8 bases agree with TRBD1. Germline assignment: CDR1 SGHTA and CDR2 FQGNSA. The CDR3 sequence is 15 residues long. V gave up 5 bases and J gave up 8 bases; unmatched junction bases: 8. Here the CDR3 DNA reads TGTGCCAGCAGCCCAAGGACAGGGTCGGATTCACCCCTCCACTTT. This codes for CASSPRTGSDSPLHF. The full variable domain, completed using reference TRBV7-2 and TRBJ1-6, is GAGVSQSPSNKVTEKGKDVELRCDPISGHTALYWYRQSLGQGLEFLIYFQGNSAPDKSGLPSDRFSAERTGGSVSTLTIQRTQQEDSAVYLCASSPRTGSDSPLHFGNGTRLTVT.

Many counts were recorded for this clonotype. The chain joins TRBV6-2 or TRBV6-3 to TRBJ2-2; 7 positions agree with TRBD1. The germline V gene has CDR1 MNHEY and CDR2 SVGEGT. The CDR3 consists of 16 residues. V trimming: 0 bases; J trimming: 6 bases; junction bases outside the gene matches: 7. In DNA form, the CDR3 reads TGTGCCAGCAGTTACTCGTCAACCAGGGGGTCCGGGGAGCTGTTTTTT. Its protein is CASSYSSTRGSGELFF.

The gene calls are TRBV28 and TRBJ2-7; TRBD2 agrees at 11 bases. J was trimmed by 5 bases and V by 6 bases; bases with no gene match: 15. Germline V lookup: CDR1 MDHEN, CDR2 SYDVKM. This CDR3 contains 17 residues. In DNA form, the CDR3 reads TGTGCCAGCAGCTTCCCGGGACTAGCGGTAAAAGGGAACGAGCAGTACTTC. This codes for CASSFPGLAVKGNEQYF. The whole variable domain, remainder taken from reference TRBV28 and TRBJ2-7, is DVKVTQSSRYLVKRTGEKVFLECVQDMDHENMFWYRQDPGLGLRLIYFSYDVKMKEKGDIPEGYSVSREKKERFSLILESASTNQTSMYLCASSFPGLAVKGNEQYFGPGTRLTVT.

V and J are TRBV3-1 and TRBJ2-5, with 16 bases fitting TRBD2. The CDR3 consists of 17 residues. Germline CDR1 reads LGHDT; CDR2 reads YNNKEL (reference sequence). V was pared by 7 bases and J by 4 bases, with 9 bases of the junction left unmatched. CDR3 DNA sequence: TGTGCCAGCACCAGGGGACTAGCGGGAGGGCCGGGAGAGACCCAGTACTTC. As protein: CASTRGLAGGPGETQYF.

V gene TRBV11-3 combines with J gene TRBJ2-7, with 8 bases fitting TRBD1. CDR3 length equals 13 residues. Germline V gene sequence: CDR1 SGHNT, CDR2 YENEEA. V shed 3 bases and J 5 bases; nucleotides not matched to a gene: 3. CDR3 region: CASSLTGVHEQYF. CDR3 sequence (DNA): TGTGCCAGCAGCTTGACAGGGGTGCACGAGCAGTACTTC.

The chain carries TRBV7-2 and TRBJ2-1; 9 bases are shared with TRBD2. The assigned J gene may be wrong: the sequence end matches TRBJ2-7 better. Germline loops: CDR1 SGHTA, CDR2 FQGNSA. The CDR3 length is 16 residues. CDR3 sequence (DNA): TGTGCCAGCAGGTCTCAGGGGACTAGCTCCTACAATGAGCAGTACTTC. Translation gives CASRSQGTSSYNEQYF.

This rearrangement joins TRBV4-1 to TRBJ1-6, with no clear D. The CDR3 is 14 amino acids. V lost 4 bases to trimming and J lost 7 bases, with 11 bases between them. Germline assignment: CDR1 MGHRA and CDR2 YSYEKL. In DNA form, the CDR3 reads TGCGCCAGCAGCCCACCGGTATTAAATTCACCCCTCCACTTT. It specifies CASSPPVLNSPLHF.